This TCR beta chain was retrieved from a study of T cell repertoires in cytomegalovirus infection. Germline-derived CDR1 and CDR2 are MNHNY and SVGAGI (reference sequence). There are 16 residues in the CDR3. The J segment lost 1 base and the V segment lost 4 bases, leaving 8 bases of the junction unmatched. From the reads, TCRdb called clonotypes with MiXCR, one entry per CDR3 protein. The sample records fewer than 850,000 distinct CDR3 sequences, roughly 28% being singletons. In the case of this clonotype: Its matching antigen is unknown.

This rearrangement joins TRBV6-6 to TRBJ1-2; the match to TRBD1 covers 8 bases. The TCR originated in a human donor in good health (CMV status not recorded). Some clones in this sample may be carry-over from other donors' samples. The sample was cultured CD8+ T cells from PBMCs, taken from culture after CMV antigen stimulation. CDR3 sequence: CASSSTQDRVNYGYTF. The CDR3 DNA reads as TGTGCCAGCAGTTCCACCCAGGACAGGGTTAACTATGGCTACACCTTC.